This T cell receptor beta chain was recorded in a study of blood T cell repertoires in COVID-19. With V trimmed by 3 bases and J by 4 bases, 5 bases remained unmatched. The CDR3 extends over 15 amino acids. From germline, CDR1 is SEHNR and CDR2 FQNEAQ (reference sequence). Per the authors' pipeline: Reference gene primer amplification gave estimated nucleated cell counts. Profiled with immunoSEQ multiplex PCR; TCRdb holds only in-frame clones, not every one. That table supplies the V and J calls and clone size; D and trimming were determined from the DNA. The repertoire holds roughly 300,000 clones, with about 85% as singletons.

This chain connects TRBV7-9 to TRBJ1-2; 10 bases are shared with TRBD1. The TCR originated in a human donor in a cohort sampled during active COVID-19. The sample was peripheral blood. The CDR3 nucleotides are TGTGCCAGCAGCTTGGACAGGGGGAAGGCCTATGGCTACACCTTC. This gives the protein CASSLDRGKAYGYTF.